This T cell receptor (beta chain) is drawn from a study of blood T cell repertoires in COVID-19. About the study: Donors in the United States, Italy and Spain gave samples during acute or convalescent COVID-19. T cells, B-cell-depleted T cells, or PBMCs supplied cDNA or gDNA.

CDR1 and CDR2 (germline): MNHEY, SMNVEV (reference sequence). V was trimmed by 6 bases and J by 0 bases, leaving 18 bases between them. CDR3 length: 18 residues. Original analysis: Scientists estimated how many nucleated cells there were by amplifying reference gene primers. Libraries were prepared by immunoSEQ multiplex PCR; TCRdb keeps only in-frame clonotypes and omits some of them. V and J calls and clone size are copied from that table; D and trimming were computed from the DNA. The sample yields more than 45,000 clones, roughly 88% seen once. This sequence joins TRBV27 and TRBJ2-6; tentative D call: TRBD1 (6 bases). The sequenced sample was peripheral blood. The sequence came from a human donor in a cohort sampled during active COVID-19. The CDR3 nucleotides read TGTGCCAGCAGCCAAAAAACAGGGATGGGCTCTGGGGCCAACGTCCTGACTTTC. It is translated as CASSQKTGMGSGANVLTF. Complete variable domain (other parts from reference TRBV27 and TRBJ2-6): EAQVTQNPRYLITVTGKKLTVTCSQNMNHEYMSWYRQDPGLGLRQIYYSMNVEVTDKGDVPEGYKVSRKEKRNFPLILESPSPNQTSLYFCASSQKTGMGSGANVLTFGAGSRLTVL.